This passage covers 8 T cell receptor beta chains from one sample sequenced in a study of blood T cell repertoires in COVID-19 (TCRdb year 2020). Preparation of the library involved the immunoSEQ multiplex PCR assay. In its TCRdb copy, this immuneACCESS table keeps in-frame sequences only and misses some clones. Where compared with another copy, unresolved V genes explain less than half of these, and the others have no known cause. This sample gives about 280,000 clones in total; almost 85% of them show up just once. The top ten hold 5.1% of the sample. Sequencing input: peripheral blood. The source is a man over 45 with active or convalescent COVID-19.

The rearrangement joins TRBV10-1 to TRBJ2-1, with 10 bases that match TRBD1. Trimming at V came to 4 bases and at J to 6 bases, leaving 3 bases not matched to a gene. This CDR3 has 14 amino acids. Germline CDR1 is WNHNN and CDR2 is SYGVQD (reference sequence). CDR3 sequence reads: CASSAGTGVNEQFF. The CDR3 DNA follows: TGCGCCAGCAGTGCCGGGACAGGGGTCAATGAGCAGTTCTTC.

This clone was recorded a few times. The rearrangement uses TRBV14 and TRBJ2-5; maybe TRBD1 (6 bases). V gave up 4 bases and J gave up 5 bases, with 11 bases separating them. This CDR3 spans 13 amino acids. Germline V lookup: CDR1 SGHDN, CDR2 FVKESK. The CDR3 is CASSPQGRETQYF. CDR3 sequence (DNA): TGTGCCAGCAGCCCACAGGGTAGGGAGACCCAGTACTTC.

A remark on this clone: Within the sample, other DNA sequences also encode this same CDR3. This rearrangement joins TRBV30 to TRBJ2-7; D remains ambiguous. The germline gives CDR1 GTSNPN, CDR2 SVGIG (reference sequence). The CDR3 spans 12 residues. V was clipped by 0 bases and J by 4 bases, with 7 bases between them. Here the CDR3 DNA reads TGTGCCTGGAGTGTTTCGAGTTACGAGCAGTACTTC. Its translation is CAWSVSSYEQYF.

The chain recombines TRBV7-9 with TRBJ2-3, with D unresolved. The germline gives CDR1 SEHNR, CDR2 FQNEAQ (reference sequence). V was pared by 6 bases and J by 4 bases, with 5 bases between. The CDR3 covers 11 residues. The CDR3 coding sequence is TGTGCCAGCAGTTTCGCAGATACGCAGTATTTT. Translated, it gives CASSFADTQYF.

The CDR3 sequence: CASSGLAGGHEQFF. CDR3 nucleotide sequence: TGTGCCAGCTCCGGACTAGCGGGAGGGCATGAGCAGTTCTTC. This sequence joins TRBV2 and TRBJ2-1, with 15 bases lining up with TRBD2. There are 14 residues in the CDR3. CDR1 and CDR2 from the germline V gene are SNHLY and FYNNEI. V dropped 8 bases and J dropped 8; count of bases not matched to a gene: 4.

This clone appeared once. CDR3 nucleotide sequence: TGTGCCAGCAGCTTAGGTTTAGAAAAACTGTTTTTT. Protein: CASSLGLEKLFF. The chain has TRBV7-9 and TRBJ1-4; no reliable D call. Germline CDR1 is SEHNR and CDR2 is FQNEAQ (reference sequence). V was cut by 1 base and J by 8 bases, with 5 bases left in between. The CDR3 totals 12 residues.

This chain joins TRBV7-8 and TRBJ1-6; 7 bases fit TRBD1. V was clipped by 5 bases and J by 4 bases; unmatched bases: 11. The germline V gene encodes CDR1 SGHVS and CDR2 FQNEAQ. This CDR3 is built from 17 residues. CDR3 amino acids: CASSLTTGNSYNSPLHF. In DNA, the CDR3 is TGTGCCAGCAGCCTGACGACAGGGAACTCTTATAATTCACCCCTCCACTTT.

V and J are TRBV27 and TRBJ1-2; D is unclear. The CDR3 covers 18 residues. In germline, CDR1 is MNHEY, CDR2 SMNVEV (reference sequence). V lost 6 bases and J 0 bases, leaving 23 bases between the germline ends. CDR3 sequence (DNA): TGTGCCAGCAGCCATATCCTATCGGCAGGACTACCTAACTATGGCTACACCTTC. It yields the protein CASSHILSAGLPNYGYTF.